The 7 T cell receptor beta chains reported below all come from one sample, sequenced in a study of blood T cell repertoires in COVID-19. Sequenced by immunoSEQ multiplex PCR; TCRdb stores in-frame clones only, minus some. Of 200,000 to 250,000 clones listed, approximately 82% are singletons. The sample consisted of peripheral blood. These receptors all come from a woman aged 35 to 49 with acute or convalescent COVID-19.

The chain carries TRBV13 and TRBJ2-1; 11 bases agree with TRBD2. The CDR3 covers 20 residues. The ends lost 4 bases at V and 5 bases at J; junction bases unmatched: 19. Looked up from germline, CDR1 is PRHDT and CDR2 is FYEKMQ (reference sequence). CDR3 DNA sequence: TGTGCCAGCAGCTCCACACCAGGTTCATCCGGGACTAGCGGCAACAATGAGCAGTTCTTC. Its protein product is CASSSTPGSSGTSGNNEQFF.

In this sample, this clone turned up once. The chain joins TRBV19 to TRBJ2-3, with TRBD2 identical over 8 bases. CDR1 is LNHDA and CDR2 is SQIVND in the germline V gene (reference sequence). V shed 1 base and J 9 bases; nucleotides not matched to a gene: 9. The CDR3 sequence is 15 residues long. The CDR3 coding sequence is TGTGCCAGTAGTATAGCCAAGGTGCCGGGGGGGACGCAGTATTTT. The encoded protein is CASSIAKVPGGTQYF.

V is TRBV4-1 and J is TRBJ1-4; D not resolved. The germline V gene has CDR1 MGHRA and CDR2 YSYEKL. V was shortened by 7 bases and J by 6 bases, with 12 bases between the two germline ends. The CDR3 runs 13 residues. CDR3 sequence: CASNDPGDEKLFF. The CDR3 DNA sequence: TGCGCCAGCAATGACCCGGGAGATGAAAAACTGTTTTTT.

This clone appeared a few times. The J gene is TRBJ2-1, the V gene TRBV7-9; D is perhaps TRBD1 (5 bases). This CDR3 spans 18 amino acids. V was pared by 4 bases and J by 7 bases, with 26 bases between. Germline V gene data show CDR1 as SEHNR and CDR2 as FQNEAQ (reference sequence). Here the CDR3 reads CASSSLRGAGGLSNEQFF. DNA for the CDR3: TGTGCCAGCAGCTCTCTGCGTGGGGCCGGCGGCCTCTCGAATGAGCAGTTCTTC.

The chain joins TRBV7-9 to TRBJ1-2; D may be TRBD1 (6 bases). The CDR3 sequence is 16 residues long. Trimming pared 5 bases from V and 10 bases from J, leaving 26 bases between. Germline CDR1 and CDR2: SEHNR and FQNEAQ (reference sequence). This CDR3 is CASSQTLRTASAFYTF. The CDR3 DNA reads as TGTGCCAGCAGCCAAACCCTTCGGACAGCTTCTGCCTTCTACACCTTC.

This rearrangement joins TRBV11-3 to TRBJ2-1, with 8 nucleotides matching TRBD2. Germline assignment: CDR1 SGHNT and CDR2 YENEEA. J gave up 1 base and V 4 bases, and 12 bases lay outside the gene matches. This CDR3 has 18 residues. The CDR3, as DNA: TGTGCCAGCAGCTCCCGTGGTAGCGGGACCACTTCCTACAATGAGCAGTTCTTC. Translating gives CASSSRGSGTTSYNEQFF.

V is TRBV4-3 and J is TRBJ1-1; D may be TRBD1 (5 bases). Germline V gives CDR1 LGHNA, CDR2 YSLEER. This CDR3 is 14 amino acids long. The germline V and J ends were trimmed by 0 bases and 10 bases, with 15 bases remaining between them. DNA for the CDR3: TGCGCCAGCAGCCAAGAAGCTGACGCCCAGGGAGCTTTCTTT. It encodes CASSQEADAQGAFF.